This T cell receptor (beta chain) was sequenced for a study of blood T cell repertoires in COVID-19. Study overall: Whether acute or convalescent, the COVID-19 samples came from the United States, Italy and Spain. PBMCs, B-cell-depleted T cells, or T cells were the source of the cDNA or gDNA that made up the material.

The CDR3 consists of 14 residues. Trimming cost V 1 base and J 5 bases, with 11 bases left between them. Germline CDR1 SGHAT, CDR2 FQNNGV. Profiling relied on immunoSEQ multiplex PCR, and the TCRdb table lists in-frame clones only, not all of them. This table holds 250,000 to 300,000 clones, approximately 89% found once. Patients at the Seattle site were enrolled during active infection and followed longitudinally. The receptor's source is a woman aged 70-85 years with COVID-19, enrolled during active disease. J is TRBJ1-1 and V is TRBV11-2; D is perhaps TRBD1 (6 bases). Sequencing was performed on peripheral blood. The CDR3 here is CASSLATGWTEAFF. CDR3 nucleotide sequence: TGTGCCAGCAGCTTAGCGACAGGTTGGACTGAAGCTTTCTTT.